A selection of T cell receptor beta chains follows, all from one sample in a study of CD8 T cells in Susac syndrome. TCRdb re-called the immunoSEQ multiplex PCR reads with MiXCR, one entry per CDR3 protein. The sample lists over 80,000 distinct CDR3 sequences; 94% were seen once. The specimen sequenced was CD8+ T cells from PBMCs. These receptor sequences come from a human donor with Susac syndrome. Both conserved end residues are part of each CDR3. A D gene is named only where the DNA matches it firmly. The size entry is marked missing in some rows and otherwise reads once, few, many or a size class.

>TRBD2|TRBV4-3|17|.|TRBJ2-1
TGCGCCAGCAGCCAAGAACCGCGGGAGGTCAATGTGGATGAGCAGTTCTTC
CASSQEPREVNVDEQFF
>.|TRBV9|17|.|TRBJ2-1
TGTGCCAGCAGCGAGGGGACAATCCAAGGGGGTTACAATGAGCAGTTCTTC
CASSEGTIQGGYNEQFF
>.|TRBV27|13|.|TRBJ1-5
TGTGCCAGCAGTTTGGGGGTGTATCAGCCCCAGCATTTT
CASSLGVYQPQHF
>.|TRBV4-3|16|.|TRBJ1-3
TGCGCCAGCAGCCAAGATGCAGGGAGCTCTGGAAACACCATATATTTT
CASSQDAGSSGNTIYF
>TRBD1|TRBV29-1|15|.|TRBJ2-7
TGCAGCGTTGATTCGGGGCAGGGGGCTGCCTACGAGCAGTACTTC
CSVDSGQGAAYEQYF
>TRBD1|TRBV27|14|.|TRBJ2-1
TGTGCCAGCAGCCGGACAGGCGCCTACAATGAGCAGTTCTTC
CASSRTGAYNEQFF
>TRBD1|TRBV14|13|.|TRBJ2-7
TGTGCCAGCAGTCACAGGGGAGCCTACGAGCAGTACTTC
CASSHRGAYEQYF
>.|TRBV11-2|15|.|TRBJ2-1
TGTGCCAGCAGCTTAGGAGGGGTTGGCTACAATGAGCAGTTCTTC
CASSLGGVGYNEQFF
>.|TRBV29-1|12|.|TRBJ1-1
TGCAGCGTTGTGGGGGAGTACACTGAAGCTTTCTTT
CSVVGEYTEAFF
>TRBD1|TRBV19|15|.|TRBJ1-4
TGTGCCAGTAGTGCCGGGACAGGGCCTAATGAAAAACTGTTTTTT
CASSAGTGPNEKLFF
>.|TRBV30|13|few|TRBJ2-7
TGTGCCTGGAGTGTAGGAGGGGGCGACGAGCAGTACTTC
CAWSVGGGDEQYF
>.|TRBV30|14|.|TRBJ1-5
TGTGCCTGGAGTGTAGGGAGGGGAAGGCAGCCCCAGCATTTT
CAWSVGRGRQPQHF
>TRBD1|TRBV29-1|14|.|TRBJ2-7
TGCAGCGTTCAATGGACAGGGGTTTCCTACGAGCAGTACTTC
CSVQWTGVSYEQYF
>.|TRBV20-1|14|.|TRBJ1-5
TGCAGTGCTAGAGAAGACAGAAACAATCAGCCCCAGCATTTT
CSAREDRNNQPQHF
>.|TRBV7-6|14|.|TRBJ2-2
TGTGCCAGCACCATCTCCCGGACGACCGGGGAGCTGTTTTTT
CASTISRTTGELFF
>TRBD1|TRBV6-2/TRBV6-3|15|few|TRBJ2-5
TGTGCCAGCAGTTACTCGGACAGGGCTGGAGAGACCCAGTACTTC
CASSYSDRAGETQYF
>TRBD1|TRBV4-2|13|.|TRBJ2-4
TGTGCCAGCAGACAGGGGCCCAAAAACATTCAGTACTTC
CASRQGPKNIQYF
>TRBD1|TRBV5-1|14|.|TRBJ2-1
TGCGCCAGCAGCTTAGGGACAGGGGGCAATGAGCAGTTCTTC
CASSLGTGGNEQFF
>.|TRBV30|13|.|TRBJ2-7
TGTGCCTGGAGTGACGGCGGGACCTACGAGCAGTACTTC
CAWSDGGTYEQYF
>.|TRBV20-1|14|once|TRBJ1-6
TGCAGTGCTAGAGCAGGGAACGCCAAATCACCCCTCCACTTT
CSARAGNAKSPLHF
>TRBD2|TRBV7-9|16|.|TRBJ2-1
TGTGCCAGCAGCGTTAGCGGGACCTACTCCTACAATGAGCAGTTCTTC
CASSVSGTYSYNEQFF
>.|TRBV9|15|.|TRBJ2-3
TGTGCCAGCAGCCCAGAGGGTCGGCAAGCAGATACGCAGTATTTT
CASSPEGRQADTQYF
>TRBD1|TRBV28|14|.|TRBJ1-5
TGTGCCAGCAGTCCCCACAGGGGTGCTCAGCCCCAGCATTTT
CASSPHRGAQPQHF
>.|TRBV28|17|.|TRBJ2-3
TGTGCCAGCAGTTTACTCCCCCCTGGGAGTAGCACAGATACGCAGTATTTT
CASSLLPPGSSTDTQYF
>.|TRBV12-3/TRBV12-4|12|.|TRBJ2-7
TGTGCCAGCAGTTTAACGGTCTACGAGCAGTACTTC
CASSLTVYEQYF
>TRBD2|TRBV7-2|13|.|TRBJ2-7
TGTGCCAGCAGCCCGGTCACTAGCGCTGAGCAGTACTTC
CASSPVTSAEQYF
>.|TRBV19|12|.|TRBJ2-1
TGTGCCAGTAGTATCCTAGGGAATGAGCAGTTCTTC
CASSILGNEQFF
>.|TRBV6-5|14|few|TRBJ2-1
TGTGCCAGCAGTCCACTAGGGTCCTACAATGAGCAGTTCTTC
CASSPLGSYNEQFF
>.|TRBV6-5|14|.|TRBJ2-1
TGTGCCAGCAGTCTAAGCGGAGCCGGGAATGAGCAGTTCTTC
CASSLSGAGNEQFF
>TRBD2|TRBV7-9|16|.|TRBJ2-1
TGTGCCAGCAGCTTAGGGGGACTAGCGGGAGTGATTGAGCAGTTCTTC
CASSLGGLAGVIEQFF
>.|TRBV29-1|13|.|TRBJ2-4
TGCAGCGTGCAGGGTATAGCCAAAAACATTCAGTACTTC
CSVQGIAKNIQYF
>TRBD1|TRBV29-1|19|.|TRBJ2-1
TGCAGCGTTGAAGATCTCGGGACAGGTCGGCTCGAAACCTACAATGAGCAGTTCTTC
CSVEDLGTGRLETYNEQFF
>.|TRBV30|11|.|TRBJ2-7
TGTGCCTGGAAGGGTGAAGACGAGCAGTACTTC
CAWKGEDEQYF
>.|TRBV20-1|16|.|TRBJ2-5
.
CSARALFGPDQETQYF
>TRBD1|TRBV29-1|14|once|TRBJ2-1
TGCAGCGCCGACGGGGACAGGGATTACAATGAGCAGTTCTTC
CSADGDRDYNEQFF
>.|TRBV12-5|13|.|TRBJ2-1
TGTGCTAGTGCCCAATGGGGGCCCATTGAGCAGTTCTTC
CASAQWGPIEQFF
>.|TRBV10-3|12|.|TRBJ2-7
TGTGCCATCGGGGGTGGCTCCTACGAGCAGTACTTC
CAIGGGSYEQYF
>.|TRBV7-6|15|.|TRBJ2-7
TGTGCCAGCAGCGTCCTAGGCGGGGGCCCCTACGAGCAGTACTTC
CASSVLGGGPYEQYF
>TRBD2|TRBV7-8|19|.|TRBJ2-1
TGTGCCAGCAGCCCGGGACTAGCGGGGGGGCCTCGTTCCTACAATGAGCAGTTCTTC
CASSPGLAGGPRSYNEQFF
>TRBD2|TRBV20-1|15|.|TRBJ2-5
TGCAGTGTCCCTCAATGGCTAGCGGGGCAAGAGACCCAGTACTTC
CSVPQWLAGQETQYF
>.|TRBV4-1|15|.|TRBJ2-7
TGCGCCAGCAGCAAAGGAGAGCGGAGCTCCTACGAGCAGTACTTC
CASSKGERSSYEQYF